What follows are 7 T cell receptor beta chains derived from one specimen sequenced in a study of PD-L1 blockade in urothelial cancer. Generated by immunoSEQ multiplex PCR, the TCRdb table keeps only in-frame clones and is missing some. The data contain under 50,000 clones, just over 90% of them seen just once; the ten biggest clones take up about 10%. The time point denotes: pretreatment peripheral blood. The sample was PBMCs, taken around atezolizumab (anti-PD-L1) treatment. These receptors came from a woman in her sixties or seventies with urothelial cancer.

This chain links TRBV19 with TRBJ2-1; D might be TRBD1 (5 bases). The CDR3 contains 13 residues. With 10 bases removed from V and 4 bases from J, the gap between germline ends came to 14 bases. Germline V gene lookup returns CDR1 LNHDA and CDR2 SQIVND (reference sequence). CDR3 sequence: CAKDGDRYNEQFF. DNA of the CDR3: TGTGCCAAGGATGGAGACAGATACAATGAGCAGTTCTTC.

V usage is TRBV28 and J usage is TRBJ2-7; D might be TRBD2 (6 bases). V gave up 2 bases and J gave up 4 bases, with 9 bases separating them. Per the germline V gene, CDR1 is MDHEN and CDR2 is SYDVKM. The CDR3 covers 13 residues. The CDR3 loop is CASSLHGRYEQYF. The DNA for the CDR3 is TGTGCCAGCAGTTTACACGGGAGATACGAGCAGTACTTC.

The V gene is TRBV9, the J gene TRBJ2-1, with 13 bases identical to TRBD2. The CDR3 covers 23 residues. The V gene end was trimmed by 0 bases and the J gene end by 3 bases; junction bases not matched to a gene: 21. CDR1 and CDR2 from the germline V gene are SGDLS and YYNGEE. CDR3 region: CASSVGGTLLVGLAGVIYNEQFF. CDR3 sequence (DNA): TGTGCCAGCAGCGTAGGGGGCACTTTATTAGTCGGACTAGCGGGAGTTATCTACAATGAGCAGTTCTTC.

The chain is built from TRBV7-9 and TRBJ2-3, with 9 bases lining up with TRBD2. Losses at the gene ends were 4 bases for V and 4 bases for J; bases not matched to a gene: 9. The CDR3 is 16 residues long. Germline assignment: CDR1 SEHNR and CDR2 FQNEAQ (reference sequence). CDR3 residues: CASSYLAGRGADTQYF. CDR3 nucleotides: TGTGCCAGCAGCTACCTAGCGGGAAGGGGGGCAGATACGCAGTATTTT.

The gene calls are TRBV7-2 and TRBJ2-1, with 12 nucleotides matching TRBD2. CDR3 size: 17 residues. The J segment lost 8 bases and the V segment lost 0 bases, leaving 8 bases of the junction unmatched. Germline V CDR1 and CDR2: SGHTA, FQGNSA. The DNA for the CDR3 is TGTGCCAGCAGCTTAGCCGCGACTAGCGGGAGTGGGCATGAGCAGTTCTTC. It codes for CASSLAATSGSGHEQFF.

The chain recombines TRBV28 with TRBJ1-4; 12 bases are shared with TRBD1. This CDR3 comprises 17 residues. Germline CDR1 MDHEN, CDR2 SYDVKM. The trim removed 6 bases at V and 3 bases at J, leaving 8 bases unmatched. The CDR3 loop reads CASSAVGQGAANEKLFF. CDR3 sequence (DNA): TGTGCCAGCAGCGCGGTGGGACAGGGGGCAGCTAATGAAAAACTGTTTTTT.

The chain carries TRBV7-9 and TRBJ1-1; D perhaps matches TRBD1 (5 bases). This CDR3 has 13 residues. The germline V gene has CDR1 SEHNR and CDR2 FQNEAQ (reference sequence). The germline V and J ends were trimmed by 2 bases and 3 bases, with 7 bases remaining between them. The CDR3 is CASSLRGDTEAFF. CDR3 DNA: TGTGCCAGCAGCTTACGGGGGGACACTGAAGCTTTCTTT.